Listed here are 25 T cell receptor beta chains from one sample, sequenced in a study of cytomegalovirus exposure and HLA in healthy donors. A multiplex PCR was run with 60 Vbeta primers and 13 Jbeta primers. Assay used: immunoSEQ multiplex PCR; TCRdb lists only in-frame clones, some missing. The sample has around 140,000 clones. Specimen: PBMCs. These receptors were collected from a woman in her 40s in good health and CMV-seronegative.

This chain connects TRBV4-3 to TRBJ1-5; TRBD1 agrees at 7 bases. Germline CDR1 and CDR2: LGHNA and YSLEER. The CDR3 totals 15 residues. The junction had 5 bases not matched to a gene; V was cut back by 0 bases and J by 6 bases. The CDR3 DNA reads as TGCGCCAGCAGCCAAGATGGAGGGGGCAGTCAGCCCCAGCATTTT. Translating it yields CASSQDGGGSQPQHF.

The rearrangement joins TRBV10-2 to TRBJ2-5; a weak D match, TRBD2 (7 bases). Trimming took off 2 bases at V and 5 bases at J, with 18 bases between the two ends. Germline lookup yields CDR1 WSHSY and CDR2 SAAADI. This CDR3 has 16 amino acids. The CDR3 is CASSETAGGRGETQYF. As DNA, the CDR3 is TGCGCCAGCAGTGAGACGGCCGGGGGGCGGGGGGAGACCCAGTACTTC.

To note about this clone: The identical CDR3 is also encoded by other nucleotide sequences in the sample. The rearrangement joins TRBV6-6 to TRBJ2-3; D is ambiguous. This CDR3 region has 12 residues. CDR1 and CDR2 (germline): MNHNY, SVGAGI (reference sequence). V was pared by 6 bases and J by 0 bases, with 4 bases between. CDR3 nucleotides: TGTGCCAGCAGCCTGAGCACAGATACGCAGTATTTT. This sequence encodes CASSLSTDTQYF.

V and J are TRBV19 and TRBJ2-1, with D possibly TRBD2 on 5 matching bases. V was trimmed by 3 bases and J by 12 bases, leaving 15 bases between them. Germline lookup yields CDR1 LNHDA and CDR2 SQIVND (reference sequence). This CDR3 is built from 13 residues. In DNA, the CDR3 is TGTGCCAGTAGTATTGGGGAACGGAGGAGGCAGTTCTTC. Its translation: CASSIGERRRQFF.

J is TRBJ1-2 and V is TRBV6-1; 8 nucleotides match TRBD1. CDR3 size: 12 residues. The V and J ends lost 8 bases and 11 bases, in that order; junction bases with no gene match: 10. CDR1 and CDR2 from the germline V gene are MNHNS and SASEGT. CDR3 region: CASEYGQGSYTF. CDR3 sequence (DNA): TGTGCCAGCGAATATGGACAGGGAAGTTACACCTTC.

The chain has TRBV10-2 and TRBJ2-1; no definite D call. V was trimmed by 5 bases and J by 4 bases, leaving 6 bases between them. CDR3 length: 12 amino acids. Germline lookup yields CDR1 WSHSY and CDR2 SAAADI. The CDR3 sequence: CASSSQYNEQFF. The CDR3 nucleotides are TGCGCCAGCAGTTCACAGTACAATGAGCAGTTCTTC.

The chain is built from TRBV5-1 and TRBJ1-1; D perhaps matches TRBD1 (6 bases). Trimming pared 2 bases from V and 3 bases from J, leaving 17 bases between. Germline-derived CDR1 and CDR2 are SGHRS and YFSETQ. The CDR3 totals 16 residues. The CDR3 protein is CASSLAMGALDTEAFF. The CDR3 DNA sequence: TGCGCCAGCAGCTTAGCAATGGGGGCGCTTGACACTGAAGCTTTCTTT. Full variable domain (outside the CDR3, taken from reference TRBV5-1 and TRBJ1-1): KAGVTQTPRYLIKTRGQQVTLSCSPISGHRSVSWYQQTPGQGLQFLFEYFSETQRNKGNFPGRFSGRQFSNSRSEMNVSTLELGDSALYLCASSLAMGALDTEAFFGQGTRLTVV.

This chain links TRBV7-3 with TRBJ2-3, with TRBD2 as a possible D gene (5 bases). Trimming pared 6 bases from V and 0 bases from J, leaving 16 bases between. Looked up from germline, CDR1 is SGHTA and CDR2 is FQGTGA. This CDR3 region has 16 residues. Here the CDR3 DNA reads TGTGCCAGCAGTCCCCGTACGGGGAGAAGCACAGATACGCAGTATTTT. This codes for CASSPRTGRSTDTQYF. The full variable domain, in which reference TRBV7-3 and TRBJ2-3 provide the parts outside the CDR3, is GAGVSQTPSNKVTEKGKYVELRCDPISGHTALYWYRQSLGQGPEFLIYFQGTGAADDSGLPNDRFFAVRPEGSVSTLKIQRTERGDSAVYLCASSPRTGRSTDTQYFGPGTRLTVL.

The chain combines TRBV7-2 with TRBJ2-3; 10 bases agree with TRBD2. Germline V lookup: CDR1 SGHTA, CDR2 FQGNSA. CDR3 length: 16 amino acids. After removal of 3 bases from V and 7 bases from J, the junction contained 10 bases not matched to a gene. CDR3 sequence reads: CASSFLAGVPSHTQYF. The CDR3 region has the DNA TGTGCCAGCAGCTTTCTAGCGGGGGTCCCGTCCCATACGCAGTATTTT.

The chain joins TRBV11-1 to TRBJ2-7; TRBD1 matches at 10 bases. Germline assignment: CDR1 SGHAT and CDR2 FQDESV (reference sequence). This CDR3 has 13 residues. Trimming at V came to 5 bases and at J to 3 bases, leaving 1 base not matched to a gene. The CDR3 is CASSRDRGYEQYF. The CDR3 DNA sequence: TGTGCCAGCAGCCGGGACAGGGGCTACGAGCAGTACTTC.

The V call is TRBV28, the J call TRBJ2-3, with 7 bases lining up with TRBD1. The germline gives CDR1 MDHEN, CDR2 SYDVKM. This CDR3 contains 15 residues. With V trimmed by 3 bases and J by 0 bases, 3 bases remained unmatched. The chain's CDR3 is CASSLRGRSTDTQYF. Here the CDR3 DNA reads TGTGCCAGCAGTTTGAGGGGGCGCAGCACAGATACGCAGTATTTT.

The chain recombines TRBV7-8 with TRBJ1-5; D remains ambiguous. V gave up 5 bases and J gave up 4 bases, with 9 bases separating them. The germline V gene has CDR1 SGHVS and CDR2 FQNEAQ. The CDR3 covers 13 residues. CDR3 loop: CASSIRGNQPQHF. The CDR3 bases are TGTGCCAGCAGCATCAGAGGGAATCAGCCCCAGCATTTT.

V and J are TRBV6-1 and TRBJ2-7, with 11 bases fitting TRBD2. J gave up 1 base and V 2 bases, and 1 base lay outside the gene matches. This CDR3 is built from 15 residues. The germline gives CDR1 MNHNS, CDR2 SASEGT. CDR3 amino acids: CASSELAGGSYEQYV. The CDR3 DNA is TGTGCCAGCAGTGAATTAGCGGGGGGGTCCTACGAGCAGTACGTC.

This chain uses TRBV5-8 with TRBJ1-2; 7 bases map to TRBD1. CDR1 SGHTS and CDR2 YDEGEE come from the germline V gene. The CDR3 sequence is 15 residues long. J was trimmed by 4 bases and V by 1 base; bases with no gene match: 7. The CDR3 protein is CASSLRGQAFYGYTF. The CDR3 region has the DNA TGTGCCAGCAGCTTGAGAGGACAGGCCTTCTATGGCTACACCTTC.

This sequence joins TRBV5-4 and TRBJ1-2; 9 nucleotides line up with TRBD1. Germline V gives CDR1 SGHNT, CDR2 YYREEE (reference sequence). V was clipped by 7 bases and J by 2 bases; unmatched bases: 9. The CDR3 contains 15 residues. CDR3 sequence reads: CASVGDRAPNYGYTF. As DNA, the CDR3 is TGTGCCAGCGTGGGGGACAGGGCTCCGAACTATGGCTACACCTTC.

The rearrangement links TRBV18 to TRBJ2-1, with D perhaps matching TRBD1 (6 bases). The CDR3 runs 14 residues. The V gene's germline CDR1 is KGHSH and CDR2 LQKENI. Trimming removed 1 base from V and 4 bases from J, with 8 bases in between. The DNA of the CDR3 is TGTGCCAGCTCACCACGGGACAATTACAATGAGCAGTTCTTC. Amino acids: CASSPRDNYNEQFF.

The chain is built from TRBV5-1 and TRBJ2-3; TRBD2 matches 9 bases. Germline lookup yields CDR1 SGHRS and CDR2 YFSETQ. Trimming took 0 bases from V and 1 from J; bases not matched to a gene: 3. This CDR3 has 16 residues. This CDR3 reads CASSLGIAGGTDTQYF. CDR3 in DNA: TGCGCCAGCAGCTTGGGAATAGCGGGGGGCACAGATACGCAGTATTTT.

The chain joins TRBV4-2 to TRBJ2-5, with 14 bases lining up with TRBD2. The CDR3 sequence is 18 residues long. Germline values: CDR1 LGHNA, CDR2 YNFKEQ. The V gene end was trimmed by 4 bases and the J gene end by 2 bases; junction bases not matched to a gene: 9. The CDR3 is CASSPSGTSGGPQETQYF. The CDR3 nucleotides are TGTGCCAGCAGCCCTTCCGGGACTAGCGGGGGCCCACAAGAGACCCAGTACTTC.

This chain joins TRBV6-4 and TRBJ1-1; perhaps TRBD1 as D (5 bases). CDR3 length: 15 amino acids. CDR1 and CDR2 (germline): MRHNA, SNTAGT. Trimming removed 6 bases at V and 0 bases at J, with 14 bases between. This chain's CDR3 is CASRREGIMNTEAFF. In DNA, the CDR3 is TGTGCCAGCAGGAGGGAGGGGATCATGAACACTGAAGCTTTCTTT.

V and J are TRBV19 and TRBJ1-2; D is perhaps TRBD1 (5 bases). V lost 4 bases and J 9 bases, leaving 15 bases between the germline ends. Germline V gene sequence: CDR1 LNHDA, CDR2 SQIVND (reference sequence). This CDR3 has 13 residues. The CDR3 loop reads CASSRRQFGSYTF. CDR3 bases: TGTGCCAGTAGTAGAAGACAGTTCGGTAGCTACACCTTC.

The CDR3, as DNA: TGTGCCAGCAGTTACTCAGGGGGCGGTCAAGAGACCCAGTACTTC. This encodes CASSYSGGGQETQYF. V gene TRBV6-5 combines with J gene TRBJ2-5; 7 bases match TRBD1. The CDR3 runs to 15 residues. The J segment lost 2 bases and the V segment lost 0 bases, leaving 3 bases of the junction unmatched. From germline, CDR1 is MNHEY and CDR2 SVGAGI.

In the case of this clone: This sample includes further DNA sequences coding for the same CDR3. The chain is built from TRBV5-6 and TRBJ1-1; a weak D match, TRBD1 (6 bases). The length of the CDR3 is 13 residues. Per germline, CDR1 SGHDT and CDR2 YYEEEE. V was clipped by 4 bases and J by 2 bases, with 9 bases between them. The CDR3: CASSPGGNTEAFF. Written as DNA, the CDR3 is TGTGCCAGCAGCCCGGGGGGCAACACTGAAGCTTTCTTT. Based on the CDR3 plus reference TRBV5-6 and TRBJ1-1, the full variable domain is DAGVTQSPTHLIKTRGQQVTLRCSPKSGHDTVSWYQQALGQGPQFIFQYYEEEERQRGNFPDRFSGHQFPNYSSELNVNALLLGDSALYLCASSPGGNTEAFFGQGTRLTVV.

The CDR3 nucleotides read TGTGCCAGCCGGGGGATACTACAAGAGACCCAGTACTTC. This gives the protein CASRGILQETQYF. The chain is built from TRBV28 and TRBJ2-5, with D tentatively TRBD2 (6 bases). In germline, CDR1 is MDHEN, CDR2 SYDVKM. The CDR3 sequence is 13 residues long. Trimming took 8 bases from V and 2 from J, leaving 12 bases between them.

J is TRBJ1-5 and V is TRBV7-2; D is ambiguous. The CDR3 runs to 12 residues. Germline V gives CDR1 SGHTA, CDR2 FQGNSA. V was pared by 5 bases and J by 4 bases, with 6 bases between. CDR3 DNA sequence: TGTGCCAGCAGCACGCAGAATCAGCCCCAGCATTTT. It yields the protein CASSTQNQPQHF.

The chain links TRBV7-9 to TRBJ1-1; D possibly corresponds to TRBD1 (5 bases). Germline V gives CDR1 SEHNR, CDR2 FQNEAQ (reference sequence). This CDR3 has 13 residues. V was trimmed by 3 bases and J by 5 bases, leaving 10 bases between them. The CDR3 DNA reads as TGTGCCAGCAGCTTGGGACTGTCTACTGAAGCTTTCTTT. It yields the protein CASSLGLSTEAFF.